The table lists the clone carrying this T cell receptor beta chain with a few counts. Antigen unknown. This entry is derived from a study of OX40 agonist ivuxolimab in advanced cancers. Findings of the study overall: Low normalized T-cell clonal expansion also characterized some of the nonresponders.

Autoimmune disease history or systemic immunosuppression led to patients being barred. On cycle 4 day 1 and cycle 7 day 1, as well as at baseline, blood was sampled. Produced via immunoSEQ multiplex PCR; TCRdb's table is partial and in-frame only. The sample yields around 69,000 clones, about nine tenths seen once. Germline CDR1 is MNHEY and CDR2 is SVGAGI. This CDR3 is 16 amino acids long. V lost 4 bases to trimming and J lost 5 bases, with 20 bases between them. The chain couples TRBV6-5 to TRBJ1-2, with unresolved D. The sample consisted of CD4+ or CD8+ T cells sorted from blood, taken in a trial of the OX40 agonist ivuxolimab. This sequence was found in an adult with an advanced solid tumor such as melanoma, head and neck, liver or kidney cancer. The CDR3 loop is CASSFHDAASEYGYTF. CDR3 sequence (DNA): TGTGCCAGCAGTTTCCACGACGCGGCCAGCGAATATGGCTACACCTTC.